These 2 T cell receptor beta chains were sequenced from one sample in a study of T cell clonotyping in hematopoietic cell transplantation. Time point described: recipient sample about 28 days before transplant, after cytoreduction. The assay was immunoSEQ multiplex PCR, and TCRdb's table has in-frame clones only and misses some. Of fewer than 15,000 clones detected, 75% to 90% appear once; the ten largest clones hold 16%. Material: peripheral blood mononuclear cells, obtained before stem cell transplant. Every receptor here comes from a man in his 60s with acute myeloid leukemia. Some clones in this sample may be carry-over from other donors' samples.

The chain combines TRBV28 with TRBJ2-7; D unresolved. The CDR3 is 14 amino acids. V dropped 2 bases and J dropped 3 bases, with 11 bases sitting between them. Germline CDR1 reads MDHEN; CDR2 reads SYDVKM. CDR3 DNA sequence: TGTGCCAGCAGTTTAAGACCCCCGTTCTACGAGCAGTACTTC. Encoded protein: CASSLRPPFYEQYF.

The chain couples TRBV5-1 to TRBJ2-5, with D perhaps being TRBD1 or TRBD2 (5 bases each). CDR3 length: 16 residues. V was trimmed by 1 base and J by 2 bases, leaving 15 bases between them. Looked up from germline, CDR1 is SGHRS and CDR2 is YFSETQ. CDR3 protein: CASSLSGPGPQETQYF. CDR3 DNA sequence: TGCGCCAGCAGCTTGTCGGGACCCGGACCTCAAGAGACCCAGTACTTC.